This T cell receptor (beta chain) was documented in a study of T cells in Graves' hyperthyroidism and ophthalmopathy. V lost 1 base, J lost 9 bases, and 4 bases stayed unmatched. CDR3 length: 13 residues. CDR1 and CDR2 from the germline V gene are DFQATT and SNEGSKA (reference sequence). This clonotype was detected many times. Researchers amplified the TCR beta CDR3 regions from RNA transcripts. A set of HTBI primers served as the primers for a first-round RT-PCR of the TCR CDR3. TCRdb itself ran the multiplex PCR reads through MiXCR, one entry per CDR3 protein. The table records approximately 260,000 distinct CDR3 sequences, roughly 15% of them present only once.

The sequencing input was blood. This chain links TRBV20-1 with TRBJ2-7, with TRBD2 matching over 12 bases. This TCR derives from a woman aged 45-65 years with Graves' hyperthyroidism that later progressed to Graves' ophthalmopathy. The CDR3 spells CSARVPSGRGQYF. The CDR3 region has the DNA TGCAGTGCTAGAGTTCCTAGCGGGAGGGGGCAGTACTTC.